The sample holds many counts of the clone carrying this T cell receptor (beta chain). As yet, its antigen is unknown. This entry is derived from a study of CD8 T cells in ankylosing spondylitis. Broader study findings: What seemed typical of ankylosing spondylitis blood was a TCR beta motif built from roughly eight highly homologous variants. Earlier studies detected some motif variants in reactive arthritis synovial fluid and blood.

From the 5' RACE reads, TCRdb called clonotypes with MiXCR, one entry per CDR3 protein. The sample includes approximately 42,000 distinct CDR3 sequences, approximately 9.9% of them seen just once. Per germline, CDR1 MNHEY and CDR2 SVGAGI. The CDR3 spans 11 residues. Trimming took off 2 bases at V and 6 bases at J, with 4 bases between the two ends. The chain combines TRBV6-5 with TRBJ1-1, with no clear D. Material for sequencing was blood, either unsorted or a sorted T cell fraction (not recorded which). This receptor was identified in a male donor with ankylosing spondylitis or in good health (not recorded which). The CDR3 sequence: CASSYGPEAFF. Written as DNA, the CDR3 is TGTGCCAGCAGTTACGGACCTGAAGCTTTCTTT.